Below, one T cell receptor (beta chain) is given with its context. Measured with immunoSEQ multiplex PCR; TCRdb has only the in-frame clones, and not every one. The sample records about 38,000 clones, 88% being singletons. The data stem from a study of T cell changes during pregnancy in multiple sclerosis. From germline, CDR1 is GTSNPN and CDR2 SVGIG (reference sequence). The germline V and J ends were trimmed by 0 bases and 3 bases, with 15 bases remaining between them. CDR3 size: 15 residues. The V gene is TRBV30, the J gene TRBJ2-7; D ambiguous. The sequenced sample was CD8+ T cells from peripheral blood mononuclear cells, obtained in the third trimester of pregnancy. The clonotype comes from a female donor with multiple sclerosis, enrolled in a pregnancy study. CDR3 protein: CAWSVPLHRFYEQYF. DNA of the CDR3: TGTGCCTGGAGTGTACCGTTGCATCGGTTCTACGAGCAGTACTTC.